This is a list of T cell receptor beta chains from one sample in a study of cytomegalovirus exposure and HLA in healthy donors. Assay used: immunoSEQ multiplex PCR; TCRdb lists only in-frame clones, some missing. Of approximately 89,000 clones listed, under 80% are singletons. Sequenced input: PBMCs. These receptors all come from a man aged 25 to 45 in good health and CMV-seropositive. The CDR3 runs from the conserved cysteine through the conserved F or W. A D gene is named only where the DNA matches it firmly. Clone size appears in some rows only: once, few, many, or a class for an expanded clone.

abundance | d_gene | j_gene | v_gene | CDR3nt | CDR3aa
. | TRBD2 | TRBJ2-1 | TRBV11-2 | TGTGCCAGCAGCAACCGACTAGCGGTCCTCTACAATGAGCAGTTCTTC | CASSNRLAVLYNEQFF
once | TRBD1 | TRBJ2-7 | TRBV7-9 | TGTGCCAGCAGCTTATCGGTAAAGGATCACAGGGGATCCTACGAGCAGTACTTC | CASSLSVKDHRGSYEQYF
. | . | TRBJ1-6 | TRBV7-3 | TGTGCCAGCAGCACACAGGGAGATTCACCCCTCCACTTT | CASSTQGDSPLHF
. | TRBD1 | TRBJ2-1 | TRBV4-1 | TGCGCCAGCAGCCAAGAAGTGGTGGGACAGGGGGCGCGAGATGAGCAGTTCTTC | CASSQEVVGQGARDEQFF
. | TRBD1 | TRBJ2-5 | TRBV30 | TGTGCCTGTACAGGGGGCGCTGAGACCCAGTACTTC | CACTGGAETQYF
. | TRBD1 | TRBJ2-5 | TRBV4-1 | TGCGCCAGCAGCCAAGGGGGCTGGGGGACAGGGGGGTACCAAGAGACCCAGTACTTC | CASSQGGWGTGGYQETQYF
few | . | TRBJ1-6 | TRBV4-3 | TGCGCCAGCAGCCAAGATCCCAGCCTCGGGTATTCACCCCTCCACTTT | CASSQDPSLGYSPLHF
. | TRBD1 | TRBJ2-2 | TRBV9 | TGTGCCAGCAGCCCGACGGGACAGGGGGCGTGGACCGGGGAGCTGTTTTTT | CASSPTGQGAWTGELFF
. | . | TRBJ1-1 | TRBV15 | TGTGCCACCAGCAGAATAGCGTTGGGAGACACTGAAGCTTTCTTT | CATSRIALGDTEAFF
. | . | TRBJ1-1 | TRBV11-2 | TGTGCCAGCAGACTCCGGGAGAGTACTGAAGCTTTCTTT | CASRLRESTEAFF
. | . | TRBJ1-2 | TRBV2 | TGTGCCAGCAGACCCGAGTATGGCTACACCTTC | CASRPEYGYTF
. | TRBD1 | TRBJ2-7 | TRBV5-8 | TGTGCCAGCAGCCCGGGACAGGTCGTGAGCGGTCAGTACTTC | CASSPGQVVSGQYF
. | . | TRBJ1-2 | TRBV6-6 | TGTGCCAGCAGTTACTCGAGGGGGGGGTCGGACTATGGCTACACCTTC | CASSYSRGGSDYGYTF
few | TRBD1 | TRBJ1-4 | TRBV28 | TGTGCCAGTGCGATAGAGGACAGGATCGGCGAAAAACTGTTTTTT | CASAIEDRIGEKLFF
. | . | TRBJ2-7 | TRBV7-8 | TGTGCCAGCAGCTTAGCGGGCCGGCGAGCCTACGAGCAGTACTTC | CASSLAGRRAYEQYF
once | TRBD1 | TRBJ2-7 | TRBV28 | TGTGCCAGCAGTTTGTCCGGGACAGGGTCCCACGAGCAGTACTTC | CASSLSGTGSHEQYF
. | TRBD2 | TRBJ2-7 | TRBV18 | TGTGCCAGCTCCCAGGGACTAGCGGAGTACGAGCAGTACTTC | CASSQGLAEYEQYF
. | TRBD2 | TRBJ2-5 | TRBV7-9 | TGTGCCAGCAGCTTACCCCGTCGAGCGGGGGGGGGTTGGGAGACCCAGTACTTC | CASSLPRRAGGGWETQYF
. | . | TRBJ2-1 | TRBV18 | TGTGCCAGCTCGCCGACAAGCTCCTACAATGAGCAGTTCTTC | CASSPTSSYNEQFF
. | TRBD1 | TRBJ2-7 | TRBV5-1 | TGCGCCAGCAGCTTGGGACAGGGGATCCGTTTAAGCGAGCAGTACTTC | CASSLGQGIRLSEQYF
. | TRBD1 | TRBJ1-6 | TRBV2 | TGTGCCAGCAGAAACAGGGGCTATAATTCACCCCTCCACTTT | CASRNRGYNSPLHF
. | . | TRBJ2-1 | TRBV5-4 | TGTGCCAGCAGCTTGGTACAGCCCGGCTACAATGAGCAGTTCTTC | CASSLVQPGYNEQFF
. | . | TRBJ2-1 | TRBV10-3 | TGTGCCATCAGTGATTGGAGGTCTGGGAATGAGCAGTTCTTC | CAISDWRSGNEQFF
. | . | TRBJ1-1 | TRBV19 | TGTGCCAGTAGTATGCGGCAGGGCCTTAATGAAGCTTTCTTT | CASSMRQGLNEAFF
. | . | TRBJ1-1 | TRBV5-4 | TGTGCCAGCAGCCCCGCAGTGAACACTGAAGCTTTCTTT | CASSPAVNTEAFF
. | . | TRBJ1-5 | TRBV5-6 | TGTGCCAGCAGCATGACAACTAGCAATCAGCCCCAGCATTTT | CASSMTTSNQPQHF
. | TRBD1 | TRBJ2-5 | TRBV19 | TGTGCCAGTAGTATAGTGCCGGGACAGAGACAAGAGACCCAGTACTTC | CASSIVPGQRQETQYF
. | TRBD1 | TRBJ2-5 | TRBV23-1 | TGCGCCAGCAGTCTCCTAGGGACAGGGGGCGACACGGTAAATGGAGAGACCCAGTACTTC | CASSLLGTGGDTVNGETQYF
. | . | TRBJ1-5 | TRBV6-5 | TGTGCCAGCAGCAAAGAGGGCAGGAATCAGCCCCAGCATTTT | CASSKEGRNQPQHF
. | . | TRBJ2-1 | TRBV30 | TGTGCCTGGAGTGTAATAATAGGGCTAGCAAATGAGCAGTTCTTC | CAWSVIIGLANEQFF
medium-sized | TRBD1 | TRBJ1-5 | TRBV19 | TGTGCCAGTAGTATAGGGACAGGGGGAGGACAGCCCCAGCATTTT | CASSIGTGGGQPQHF
. | . | TRBJ1-4 | TRBV7-9 | TGTGCCAGCAGCTCAAGACGGGAGGGTCTAGGTGAAAAACTGTTTTTT | CASSSRREGLGEKLFF
once | . | TRBJ1-3 | TRBV7-8 | TGTGCCAGCAGCTTCAATACAGGGTCGGGAAACACCATATATTTT | CASSFNTGSGNTIYF
. | TRBD2 | TRBJ2-3 | TRBV27 | TGTGCCAGCAGTTTAGCCAGCGGGGCTTTCACAGATACGCAGTATTTT | CASSLASGAFTDTQYF
. | TRBD1 | TRBJ2-7 | TRBV7-3 | TGTGCCAGCAGCGAAGGCGTGGGACAGTTCTACGAGCAGTACTTC | CASSEGVGQFYEQYF
once | TRBD2 | TRBJ2-7 | TRBV13 | TGTGCCAGCAGCCATAGACTAGCGGGGGTCGAGCAGTACTTC | CASSHRLAGVEQYF
. | . | TRBJ2-1 | TRBV7-2 | TGTGCCAGCAGCTTCCAGGGTTACAATGAGCAGTTCTTC | CASSFQGYNEQFF
few | . | TRBJ1-1 | TRBV5-1 | TGCGCCAGCAGCTTGGACGTACCGCCGGTCACTGAAGCTTTCTTT | CASSLDVPPVTEAFF
few | . | TRBJ1-1 | TRBV7-3 | TGTGCCAGCAGCCCTGACAGGCGGAACACTGAAGCTTTCTTT | CASSPDRRNTEAFF
. | TRBD2 | TRBJ2-2 | TRBV19 | TGTGCCAGTAGTTCGAGGGGACTAGGTAACACCGGGGAGCTGTTTTTT | CASSSRGLGNTGELFF
. | TRBD1 | TRBJ2-7 | TRBV2 | TGTGCCAGCTGGGGACAGGCCTACGAGCAGTACTTC | CASWGQAYEQYF
. | TRBD1 | TRBJ2-7 | TRBV27 | TGTGCCAGCAGTTTATCGAATATAAGGACAGGGGCATGGGAGCAGTACTTC | CASSLSNIRTGAWEQYF
. | TRBD2 | TRBJ2-7 | TRBV19 | TGTGCCAGTAGCGCCGGGACTAGCGGGTACTACTCCTACGAGCAGTACTTC | CASSAGTSGYYSYEQYF
. | . | TRBJ2-1 | TRBV5-1 | TGCGCCAGCAGGGGACGGGGGAGAAACAATGAGCAGTTCTTC | CASRGRGRNNEQFF
. | TRBD1 | TRBJ1-1 | TRBV28 | TGTGCCAGCAGGCCCTCAGGGGGCCCCACTGAAGCTTTCTTT | CASRPSGGPTEAFF
. | TRBD1 | TRBJ1-6 | TRBV5-1 | TGCGCCAGCAGCTTGGACAGGGGCGCTAATTCACCCCTCCACTTT | CASSLDRGANSPLHF
. | . | TRBJ1-2 | TRBV28 | TGTGCCAGCACGTCCGGGACTGGGGCTTTTTATGGCTACACCTTC | CASTSGTGAFYGYTF
. | . | TRBJ2-2 | TRBV15 | TGTGCCACCAGCAGAGATCGGGGGAACACCGGGGAGCTGTTTTTT | CATSRDRGNTGELFF